This T cell receptor beta chain was identified during a study of post-analysis software for immune sequencing data. Looking at the study overall: The cohort encompassed relapsing-remitting, secondary progressive and progressive-relapsing multiple sclerosis disease courses. The study's findings and limits: The study found significantly lower normalized Chao1 diversity in multiple sclerosis patients than in controls. Among roughly 5 TRBV segments more frequent in patients than controls were TRBV5-6, TRBV5-1 and TRBV20-1. Analysis by F measure revealed that same-batch samples clustered strongly together.

Points on this clonotype: Its antigen is not identified.

Built from TCR beta cDNA, the libraries had unique molecular identifiers in them. Once roughly 1 to 11 million T cells were used, approximately 470,000 cDNA molecules resulted. TCRdb reanalysed the PCR reads using MiXCR and keeps one entry per CDR3 protein. The profile shows roughly 800,000 distinct CDR3 sequences, 25% to 30% of them singletons. Trimming left V 4 bases short and J 3 bases short, with 9 bases between. The CDR3 is made up of 13 amino acids. Sequencing input: blood. The origin of this receptor is a girl under 18 with multiple sclerosis. This chain uses TRBV12-3 or TRBV12-4 with TRBJ1-1; D not certain. The CDR3 DNA reads as TGTGCCAGCAGTTACACACTCGACACTGAAGCTTTCTTT. Translating gives CASSYTLDTEAFF.